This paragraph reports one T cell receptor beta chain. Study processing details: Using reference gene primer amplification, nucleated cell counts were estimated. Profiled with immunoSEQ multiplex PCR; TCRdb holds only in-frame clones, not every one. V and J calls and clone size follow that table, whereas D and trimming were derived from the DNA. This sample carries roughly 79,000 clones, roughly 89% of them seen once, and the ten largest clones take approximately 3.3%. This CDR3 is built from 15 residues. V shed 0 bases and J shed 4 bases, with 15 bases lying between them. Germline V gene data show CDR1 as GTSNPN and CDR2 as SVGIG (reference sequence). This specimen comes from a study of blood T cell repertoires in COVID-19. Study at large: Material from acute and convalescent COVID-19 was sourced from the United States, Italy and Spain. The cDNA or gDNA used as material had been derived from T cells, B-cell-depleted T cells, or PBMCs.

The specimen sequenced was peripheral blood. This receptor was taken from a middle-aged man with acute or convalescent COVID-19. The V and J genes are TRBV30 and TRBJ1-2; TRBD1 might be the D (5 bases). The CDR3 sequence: CAWSVQDTKLYGYTF. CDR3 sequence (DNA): TGTGCCTGGAGTGTTCAGGACACTAAACTCTATGGCTACACCTTC.